This entry concerns a single T cell receptor (beta chain). Its antigen is currently not known. Qualities for individual bases were not recorded, and no much larger clone is one base off. Whole blood was collected in K2EDTA tubes by collaborating institutions according to the institutions' own protocols. For TCRbeta analysis, collaborators shipped samples in one of three forms: frozen whole blood, isolated PBMCs, or DNA extracted from either of those sample types. From a lookup of the germline V gene (reference sequence), CDR1 and CDR2 are LGHDT and YNNKEL. Deletion took 3 bases off V and 2 bases off J, with a span of 12 bases between the germline ends. From the cysteine through the phenylalanine, the CDR3 covers 15 amino acids. Only CDR3 DNA remains: 45 bases, in frame from the first base. TCRbeta CDR3 regions were amplified from genomic DNA using the immunoSEQ Assay, a bias-controlled multiplex PCR. The authors' pipeline ran thus. Within the assay, amplification of reference gene primers was used to estimate how many nucleated cells each sample contained. Sequence reads were collapsed and filtered to measure the absolute abundance of every unique TCRbeta CDR3 rearrangement. Productive Simpson clonality was computed per sample as the square root of Simpson's diversity index over productive rearrangements. TCRdb stores this immuneACCESS table with in-frame sequences only. Part of the clones is absent; in the studies checked, under half of the shortfall reflects unresolved V genes, and no reason is known for the rest. V and J calls and clone size are given by that table; D and trimming were obtained from the DNA. Within this sample are about 74,000 clones, with 75% to 85% of them counted one time only. The ten biggest clones cover roughly 15% of the sample.

This sample was included in a study of blood T cell repertoires in COVID-19 (dated by TCRdb to about 2020). Regarding the study in general: Samples covering the acute and convalescent phases of COVID-19 were provided by collaborators in the United States, Italy and Spain. Subjects who had been exposed to COVID-19, were actively infected with it, or had recovered from it provided the deeply sampled blood TCRbeta repertoires that made up the dataset. The repertoires were released in a freely available public database intended as a resource for research on the immune response to SARS-CoV-2. The sample metadata nearly always contained a de-identified subject ID, COVID-19 status, age in years and sex. Samples were obtained from the ongoing ImmuneRACE study (first 160 participants) and from roughly 1,300 subjects provided by 6 global collaborators. Where available, HLA class I and class II types were obtained from metadata supplied by the sample provider rather than from assay-based typing. The prospective study material was composed of cDNA or gDNA derived from T cells, B-cell-depleted T cells, or PBMCs. Broader findings and caveats from the paper: The amount of clinical and demographic metadata varied by source and participant and was provided uncurated.

This receptor was taken from a human donor in a cohort sampled during active COVID-19. The sequence links TRBV3-1 (or the pseudogene TRBV3-2) to TRBJ2-3; TRBD1 might be the D gene, on 6 matching bases. What was sequenced was peripheral blood. At the DNA level, the sequence is TGTGCCAGCAGCCACTTAGGGGGTAACACAGATACGCAGTATTTT. The encoded protein is CASSHLGGNTDTQYF.